These T cell receptor beta chains were read from a single sample in a study of beta chain features in type 1 diabetes. Assay: immunoSEQ multiplex PCR; the TCRdb copy retains only in-frame clones and omits some. The repertoire holds roughly 260,000 clones, with roughly 10% as singletons. Input material: naive CD4+ T cells from blood. The receptors were gathered from a man aged 30 to 45 with type 1 diabetes. Both conserved end residues are part of each CDR3. D genes are given only for firm matches.

v_gene,j_gene,d_gene,CDR3aa
TRBV4-2,TRBJ2-3,TRBD2,CASSQFTSGGLSTDTQYF
TRBV29-1,TRBJ1-4,NA,CSFRQPNEKLFF
TRBV5-1,TRBJ2-1,TRBD2,CASSSMTSGVNEQFF
TRBV19,TRBJ2-1,NA,CASSGGPEQFF
TRBV5-1,TRBJ2-7,TRBD2,CASSLGLAGNYEQYF
TRBV30,TRBJ1-2,NA,CAWSVRANYGYTF
TRBV4-3,TRBJ1-4,NA,CASSQEMAGELFF
TRBV28,TRBJ2-3,NA,CASTRQTDTQYF
TRBV5-1,TRBJ1-1,NA,CASSLTQTGTNTEAFF
TRBV4-3,TRBJ2-7,TRBD1,CASSRGQGRPYEQYF
TRBV7-6,TRBJ1-2,TRBD1,CASSPHLDRAYGYTF
TRBV28,TRBJ1-1,NA,CASSRGAMNTEAFF
TRBV7-2,TRBJ2-3,TRBD2,CASSLTSGGTDTQYF
TRBV4-1,TRBJ2-6,NA,CASSLERLGGANVLTF
TRBV2,TRBJ2-1,NA,CASSGGSYNEQFF
TRBV7-9,TRBJ2-7,TRBD1,CASSLIDRDRGNEQYF
TRBV5-1,TRBJ2-6,NA,CASSLSSGANVLTF
TRBV4-3,TRBJ1-1,NA,CASSQDTGREAFF
TRBV5-1,TRBJ2-3,NA,CASSSFLSSGTQYF
TRBV2,TRBJ1-6,NA,CASNDVGASPLHF
TRBV18,TRBJ1-2,NA,CASSQSVNYGYTF
TRBV9,TRBJ2-1,TRBD2,CASSVVAGDEQFF
TRBV10-3,TRBJ2-1,TRBD1,CAITQGDNEQFF
TRBV7-9,TRBJ2-1,NA,CASEEAASYNEQFF
TRBV5-4,TRBJ1-1,TRBD1,CASSLTGANTEAFF
TRBV11-2,TRBJ2-7,NA,CASSYRTDRAYEQYF
TRBV11-2,TRBJ1-1,NA,CASSLVPGTRFNTEAFF
TRBV5-1,TRBJ2-3,NA,CASSGRGPQDTQYF
TRBV5-1,TRBJ1-1,TRBD1,CASSLQGLGYTEAFF
TRBV7-3,TRBJ2-1,NA,CASSLGGRGRNEQFF